The 21 T cell receptor beta chains presented below share a single source sample, sequenced in a study of blood T cell repertoires in COVID-19. The data were produced by immunoSEQ multiplex PCR, yet TCRdb's version contains in-frame clones alone and is incomplete. The table lists about 64,000 clones, 86% of them singletons. Sequenced: peripheral blood. The receptor source for this set is a man aged 50 to 60 with active COVID-19.

The genes are TRBV7-9 and TRBJ2-1; 10 bases fit TRBD1. Germline V lookup: CDR1 SEHNR, CDR2 FQNEAQ (reference sequence). The J segment lost 1 base and the V segment lost 5 bases, leaving 14 bases of the junction unmatched. This CDR3 region has 19 residues. As DNA, the CDR3 is TGTGCCAGCAGCCCCAGGGACAGGGGAGCCAGGGAATCCTACAATGAGCAGTTCTTC. Encoded protein: CASSPRDRGARESYNEQFF.

In its sample, this clone was seen once. The rearrangement links TRBV19 to TRBJ1-1, with D possibly being TRBD1 (5 bases). Germline V gene sequence: CDR1 LNHDA, CDR2 SQIVND (reference sequence). The CDR3 consists of 15 residues. V gave up 5 bases and J gave up 0 bases, with 13 bases separating them. For the CDR3, the DNA is TGTGCCAGTAGTGTATCCACAGGACTGAACACTGAAGCTTTCTTT. It encodes CASSVSTGLNTEAFF.

The chain's CDR3 is CASSGGTSGVLQYF. CDR3 coding DNA: TGTGCCAGCAGCGGAGGGACTAGCGGGGTTCTCCAGTACTTC. The chain recombines TRBV7-9 with TRBJ2-7, with 13 bases lining up with TRBD2. This CDR3 spans 14 amino acids. The germline V gene encodes CDR1 SEHNR and CDR2 FQNEAQ (reference sequence). The ends lost 5 bases at V and 10 bases at J; junction bases unmatched: 8.

This chain links TRBV7-3 with TRBJ2-3, with a tentative D call TRBD2 (6 bases). V was clipped by 0 bases and J by 7 bases, with 14 bases between them. This CDR3 comprises 15 residues. Germline assignment: CDR1 SGHTA and CDR2 FQGTGA. The CDR3 coding sequence is TGTGCCAGCAGCTTAACCGGGGGTGATGGGAATACGCAGTATTTT. Translating it yields CASSLTGGDGNTQYF.

This chain joins TRBV11-2 and TRBJ2-3; TRBD2 aligns across 7 bases. Germline loops: CDR1 SGHAT, CDR2 FQNNGV. The CDR3 consists of 14 residues. J gave up 4 bases and V 5 bases, and 6 bases lay outside the gene matches. The CDR3 protein is CASSPGGVPDTQYF. DNA of the CDR3: TGTGCCAGCAGCCCTGGGGGGGTCCCAGATACGCAGTATTTT.

The V gene is TRBV27, the J gene TRBJ2-7, with 9 bases identical to TRBD1. Per the germline V gene, CDR1 is MNHEY and CDR2 is SMNVEV (reference sequence). V was pared by 3 bases and J by 0 bases, with 3 bases of the junction left unmatched. This CDR3 spans 15 amino acids. CDR3 DNA: TGTGCCAGCAGTTTTGGGACAGGGACCTCCTACGAGCAGTACTTC. It codes for CASSFGTGTSYEQYF.

This chain joins TRBV6-5 and TRBJ2-7; TRBD1 matches 8 bases. The CDR3 covers 13 residues. With 6 bases clipped from V and 1 base from J, the junction kept 2 bases outside the gene matches. The germline V gene has CDR1 MNHEY and CDR2 SVGAGI. CDR3 nucleotide sequence: TGTGCCAGCAGACAGGGGGTTTCCTACGAGCAGTACTTC. It encodes CASRQGVSYEQYF.

The rearrangement uses TRBV19 and TRBJ2-5; 7 positions agree with TRBD1. V lost 3 bases to trimming and J lost 4 bases; unmatched junction nucleotides: 8. CDR1 is LNHDA, CDR2 SQIVND, per germline (reference sequence). This CDR3 has 15 residues. CDR3 residues: CASSMGRQGGETQYF. As DNA, the CDR3 is TGTGCCAGTAGTATGGGGAGACAGGGTGGAGAGACCCAGTACTTC.

J is TRBJ2-1 and V is TRBV6-4, with D maybe TRBD2 (5 bases). Germline CDR1 reads MRHNA; CDR2 reads SNTAGT. CDR3 length equals 14 residues. V gave up 5 bases and J gave up 5 bases, with 13 bases separating them. This CDR3 is CASSKGVGHNEQFF. CDR3 DNA sequence: TGTGCCAGCAGTAAGGGAGTGGGCCACAATGAGCAGTTCTTC.

On this clone: This specimen includes other DNA sequences encoding the same CDR3. V and J are TRBV6-5 and TRBJ2-7, with D perhaps matching TRBD2 (6 bases). Germline CDR1 is MNHEY and CDR2 is SVGAGI. V was clipped by 0 bases and J by 0 bases, with 9 bases between them. CDR3 length: 15 residues. The DNA of the CDR3 is TGTGCCAGCAGTTACTCGGCGGGGAGCTCCTACGAGCAGTACTTC. Translating gives CASSYSAGSSYEQYF.

V gene TRBV7-9 combines with J gene TRBJ2-3; a possible D gene is TRBD2 (6 bases). There are 15 residues in the CDR3. Trimming left V 5 bases short and J 3 bases short, with 15 bases between. Germline CDR1 and CDR2: SEHNR and FQNEAQ (reference sequence). CDR3 sequence (DNA): TGTGCCAGCAGCCTCCCCGGGGGAGCGACAGATACGCAGTATTTT. Its protein is CASSLPGGATDTQYF.

In this sample, this clone turned up once. Here the CDR3 reads CSATDRGGTEAFF. The CDR3, as DNA: TGCAGCGCCACGGACAGGGGTGGCACTGAAGCTTTCTTT. This chain joins TRBV29-1 and TRBJ1-1, with 9 bases aligning to TRBD1. Trimming at V came to 7 bases and at J to 4 bases, leaving 7 bases not matched to a gene. This CDR3 is 13 amino acids long. CDR1 and CDR2 (germline): SQVTM, ANQGSEA.

V is TRBV19 and J is TRBJ1-1; 8 bases agree with TRBD1. This CDR3 has 19 residues. Trimming at V came to 2 bases and at J to 5 bases, leaving 19 bases not matched to a gene. Germline V lookup: CDR1 LNHDA, CDR2 SQIVND (reference sequence). Here the CDR3 reads CASSITRGSPGRQGTEAFF. CDR3 sequence (DNA): TGTGCCAGTAGTATAACCCGGGGGTCTCCAGGGCGACAGGGGACTGAAGCTTTCTTT.

This clone was counted a few times. The chain uses TRBV5-1 and TRBJ1-1; no clear D. There are 15 residues in the CDR3. The germline V gene encodes CDR1 SGHRS and CDR2 YFSETQ. Trimming cost V 1 base and J 1 base, with 11 bases left between them. CDR3 sequence reads: CASSLRTERNTEAFF. The CDR3 coding sequence is TGCGCCAGCAGCTTGAGAACTGAGAGGAACACTGAAGCTTTCTTT.

V gene TRBV13 combines with J gene TRBJ2-7; tentatively, D is TRBD1 (5 bases). CDR1 and CDR2 from the germline V gene are PRHDT and FYEKMQ (reference sequence). This CDR3 contains 16 residues. The V end was cut by 1 base, the J end by 2 bases, with 15 bases between. The CDR3 bases are TGTGCCAGCAGCTTAGTTTACCCAGGGCCTCCCTACGAGCAGTACTTC. This translates into CASSLVYPGPPYEQYF.

This chain joins TRBV15 and TRBJ2-5; 9 bases are shared with TRBD1. V lost 0 bases to trimming and J lost 5 bases; unmatched junction nucleotides: 4. Looked up from germline, CDR1 is LNHNV and CDR2 is YYDKDF (reference sequence). The CDR3 totals 15 residues. CDR3 sequence (DNA): TGTGCCACCAGCAGAGACCTGACAGGGGGGGAGACCCAGTACTTC. Translating it yields CATSRDLTGGETQYF.

The rearrangement uses TRBV11-1 and TRBJ2-4; D not certain. The germline V gene encodes CDR1 SGHAT and CDR2 FQDESV (reference sequence). Trimming took 4 bases from V and 0 from J, leaving 13 bases between them. The CDR3 runs to 16 residues. CDR3 protein: CASSSSAVAAKNIQYF. The CDR3 coding sequence is TGTGCCAGCAGCTCAAGCGCGGTAGCAGCCAAAAACATTCAGTACTTC.

In its sample, this clone was seen once. The rearrangement links TRBV7-2 to TRBJ2-7, with 8 bases identical to TRBD1. CDR1 SGHTA and CDR2 FQGNSA come from the germline V gene. This CDR3 spans 16 amino acids. J lost 2 bases, V lost 3 bases, and 9 bases had no gene match. DNA for the CDR3: TGTGCCAGCAGCTTGGACCCGGGACAGGCGACCTACGAGCAGTACTTC. It codes for CASSLDPGQATYEQYF.

This clone was seen only a few times. The gene calls are TRBV24-1 and TRBJ1-5; TRBD1 might be the D (6 bases). The CDR3 sequence is 16 residues long. Per the germline V gene, CDR1 is KGHDR and CDR2 is SFDVKD. V gave up 3 bases and J gave up 0 bases, with 11 bases separating them. CDR3 bases: TGTGCCACCAGTGATCCCAGACAGGATAGCAATCAGCCCCAGCATTTT. Amino acids: CATSDPRQDSNQPQHF.

This clone appeared a few times. The J gene is TRBJ1-3, the V gene TRBV12-3 or TRBV12-4; D uncertain. The CDR3 totals 13 residues. V was cut by 11 bases and J by 2 bases, with 13 bases left in between. CDR3 bases: TGTGCCTCCTACTCTGTGGCTGGAAACACCATATATTTT. Its protein product is CASYSVAGNTIYF.

The CDR3 DNA is TGTGCCAGCAGTATGGACAGCTCTGGGGCCAACGTCCTGACTTTC. Translating it yields CASSMDSSGANVLTF. The V gene is TRBV6-6, the J gene TRBJ2-6; D may be TRBD1 (6 bases). V was cut by 5 bases and J by 0 bases, with 8 bases left in between. This CDR3 is built from 15 residues. The germline V gene has CDR1 MNHNY and CDR2 SVGAGI (reference sequence).